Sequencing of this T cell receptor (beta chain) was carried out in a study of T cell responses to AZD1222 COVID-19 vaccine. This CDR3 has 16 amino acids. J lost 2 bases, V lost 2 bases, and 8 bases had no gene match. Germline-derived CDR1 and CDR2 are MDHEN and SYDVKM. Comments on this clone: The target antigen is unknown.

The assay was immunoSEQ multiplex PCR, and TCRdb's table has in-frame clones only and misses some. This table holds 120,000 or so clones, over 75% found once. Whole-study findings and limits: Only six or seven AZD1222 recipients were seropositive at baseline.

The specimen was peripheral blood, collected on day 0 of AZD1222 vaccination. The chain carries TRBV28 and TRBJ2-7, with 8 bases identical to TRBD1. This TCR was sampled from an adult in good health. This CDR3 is CASSLIGAGGPYEQYF. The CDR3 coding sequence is TGTGCCAGCAGTTTAATTGGGGCAGGGGGCCCCTACGAGCAGTACTTC.